This TCR beta chain was sequenced in a study of T-cell memory formation after mild COVID-19. Findings and limits, study-wide: Contracting CD4+ clones were located mainly in CM and EM, and CD8+ clones in EMRA. The second-wave clones peaking on day 37 were not confirmed as SARS-CoV-2-specific.

The germline V and J ends were trimmed by 4 bases and 1 base, with 16 bases remaining between them. The CDR3 loop spans 15 amino acids. In germline, CDR1 is DFQATT, CDR2 SNEGSKA (reference sequence). This clonotype turned up a few times. The target antigen is unknown. MiXCR was run by TCRdb on the 5' RACE reads, yielding one entry per CDR3 protein. The sample lists approximately 350,000 distinct CDR3 sequences, about an eighth occurring once. V gene TRBV20-1 combines with J gene TRBJ1-2; D is unresolved. The clonotype originates from a man younger than 35 who had mild COVID-19 (a few samples of this study predate the infection). Cell type and time point are not known. Sequencing was performed on PBMCs or a T cell subset sorted from them (not recorded which). CDR3 in amino acids: CSATTLLASNYGYTF. The CDR3 DNA reads TGCAGTGCTACGACCCTCTTAGCCAGTAACTATGGCTACACCTTC.